The 2 T cell receptor beta chains below were found in one sample sequenced in a study of blood T cell repertoires in COVID-19. The method was immunoSEQ multiplex PCR; TCRdb's version includes in-frame clones alone and lacks a portion of them. Of under 150,000 clones in the sample, less than 85% were seen once. The sequenced sample consisted of peripheral blood. The receptors shown here come from a human donor in a cohort sampled during active COVID-19.

The rearrangement uses TRBV29-1 and TRBJ2-3, with 7 bases identical to TRBD1. Germline V CDR1 and CDR2: SQVTM, ANQGSEA. After removal of 4 bases from V and 4 bases from J, the junction contained 11 bases not matched to a gene. The CDR3 covers 15 residues. The CDR3 protein is CSVGGKQGQPDTQYF. CDR3 in DNA: TGCAGCGTTGGGGGAAAACAGGGGCAACCAGATACGCAGTATTTT.

V and J are TRBV19 and TRBJ1-5; TRBD1 matches 7 bases. CDR1 LNHDA and CDR2 SQIVND come from the germline V gene (reference sequence). V was clipped by 3 bases and J by 5 bases; unmatched bases: 7. This CDR3 is built from 15 residues. The CDR3 protein is CASSMGRGRDQPQHF. In DNA, the CDR3 is TGTGCCAGTAGTATGGGAAGGGGGCGCGATCAGCCCCAGCATTTT. The entire variable domain, with the rest obtained from reference TRBV19 and TRBJ1-5, is as follows: DGGITQSPKYLFRKEGQNVTLSCEQNLNHDAMYWYRQDPGQGLRLIYYSQIVNDFQKGDIAEGYSVSREKKESFPLTVTSAQKNPTAFYLCASSMGRGRDQPQHFGDGTRLSIL.